The 14 T cell receptor beta chains reported below all come from one sample, sequenced in a study of shared clonotypes between healthy human individuals. Only in-frame clones appear in the TCRdb table, and some are missing; sequencing was by immunoSEQ multiplex PCR. Of around 1.5 million clones in the sample, 98% were seen once. The material sequenced was naive CD4+ T cells sorted from blood. Regarding subset: CD45RA+ positively selected. These TCRs come from a man in his thirties or forties in good health.

This clone appeared a single time. The chain carries TRBV7-9 and TRBJ2-7; a possible D gene is TRBD1 (5 bases). The CDR3 is 13 amino acids. Germline CDR1 is SEHNR and CDR2 is FQNEAQ (reference sequence). Trimming took off 7 bases at V and 2 bases at J, with 12 bases between the two ends. The CDR3 is CASMQDTAYEQYF. The CDR3 DNA follows: TGTGCCAGCATGCAGGACACAGCCTACGAGCAGTACTTC.

This clone showed up just once. The V and J genes are TRBV27 and TRBJ1-1, with D tentatively TRBD1 (6 bases). The V gene lost 3 bases and the J gene lost 1 base, with 12 bases spanning the gap. This CDR3 is built from 15 residues. Germline lookup yields CDR1 MNHEY and CDR2 SMNVEV (reference sequence). The CDR3 nucleotides are TGTGCCAGCAGTTTTTGGGGGCGCAGGAACACTGAAGCTTTCTTT. Amino acids: CASSFWGRRNTEAFF.

In this sample, this clone turned up a few times. The sample holds other DNA sequences that translate to the same CDR3. This sequence joins TRBV7-3 and TRBJ1-1; D is uncertain. V gave up 2 bases and J gave up 4 bases, with 8 bases separating them. This CDR3 comprises 13 residues. In germline, CDR1 is SGHTA, CDR2 FQGTGA. The CDR3 DNA reads as TGTGCCAGCAGCTTAGAAGGGAGCACTGAAGCTTTCTTT. It specifies CASSLEGSTEAFF.

This sequence joins TRBV28 and TRBJ2-1; weak D call: TRBD2 (6 bases). V was clipped by 4 bases and J by 0 bases, with 16 bases between them. The CDR3 contains 17 residues. From germline, CDR1 is MDHEN and CDR2 SYDVKM. The CDR3 loop reads CASSYPLAPSSYNEQFF. The CDR3 nucleotides read TGTGCCAGCAGTTATCCCCTAGCGCCGAGCTCCTACAATGAGCAGTTCTTC. The full variable domain, rest sourced from reference TRBV28 and TRBJ2-1, is DVKVTQSSRYLVKRTGEKVFLECVQDMDHENMFWYRQDPGLGLRLIYFSYDVKMKEKGDIPEGYSVSREKKERFSLILESASTNQTSMYLCASSYPLAPSSYNEQFFGPGTRLTVL.

Concerning this clone: The sample has other DNA sequences that encode this CDR3 too. The rearrangement joins TRBV7-2 to TRBJ1-2; D gene unclear. The length of the CDR3 is 14 residues. CDR1 and CDR2 from the germline V gene are SGHTA and FQGNSA. Trimming removed 0 bases at V and 0 bases at J, with 5 bases between. CDR3 sequence reads: CASSLAGSNYGYTF. CDR3 sequence (DNA): TGTGCCAGCAGCTTAGCAGGTTCTAACTATGGCTACACCTTC.

The CDR3 nucleotides read TGTGCCAGCAGTTACGGGGGAGCAAACGAGCAGTACTTC. It specifies CASSYGGANEQYF. V is TRBV6-6 and J is TRBJ2-7; D may correspond to TRBD1 or TRBD2 (5 bases each). The CDR3 runs to 13 residues. Germline lookup yields CDR1 MNHNY and CDR2 SVGAGI (reference sequence). Trimming pared 2 bases from V and 5 bases from J, leaving 10 bases between.

This rearrangement joins TRBV12-5 to TRBJ1-5; weak D call: TRBD1 (6 bases). V gave up 9 bases and J gave up 4 bases, with 10 bases separating them. CDR3 size: 12 residues. Germline V gives CDR1 LGHNT, CDR2 FRNRAP. CDR3 sequence reads: CARDSRNQPQHF. In DNA form, the CDR3 reads TGTGCTAGGGACAGTCGGAATCAGCCCCAGCATTTT.

V is TRBV5-5 and J is TRBJ1-3; D unclear. From germline, CDR1 is SGHKS and CDR2 YYEKEE (reference sequence). This CDR3 region has 15 residues. V was trimmed by 0 bases and J by 0 bases, leaving 7 bases between them. The DNA of the CDR3 is TGTGCCAGCAGCTTGGACGGAAGCTCTGGAAACACCATATATTTT. The encoded protein is CASSLDGSSGNTIYF.

This clone was counted a single time. This chain joins TRBV28 and TRBJ1-3; unclear D gene. Looked up from germline, CDR1 is MDHEN and CDR2 is SYDVKM. Trimming shortened V by 2 bases and J by 2 bases, and 10 bases separated the two germline ends. The CDR3 sequence is 15 residues long. The CDR3 spells CASSLRQVPGNTIYF. The CDR3 nucleotides read TGTGCCAGCAGTTTACGGCAGGTTCCTGGAAACACCATATATTTT.

The rearrangement uses TRBV7-9 and TRBJ2-5, with D possibly being TRBD1 (5 bases). The CDR3 has 15 amino acids. CDR1 SEHNR and CDR2 FQNEAQ come from the germline V gene (reference sequence). Between the trimmed V and J ends, which lost 1 base and 2 bases, there was a span of 11 bases. In DNA, the CDR3 is TGTGCCAGCAGCTTAGAAGCGAGACAGCAAGAGACCCAGTACTTC. Amino acid sequence: CASSLEARQQETQYF.

With regard to this clone: The sample holds other DNA sequences that translate to the same CDR3. The V and J genes are TRBV18 and TRBJ1-1; unclear D gene. The germline CDR1 and CDR2 sequences are KGHSH and LQKENI. Trimming removed 3 bases from V and 0 bases from J, with 8 bases in between. This CDR3 contains 14 residues. The CDR3 nucleotides are TGTGCCAGCTCACCGTTACAAATGAACACTGAAGCTTTCTTT. It codes for CASSPLQMNTEAFF.

The V and J genes are TRBV6-6 and TRBJ2-2; 8 nucleotides align to TRBD2. After removal of 4 bases from V and 7 bases from J, the junction contained 8 bases not matched to a gene. Germline values: CDR1 MNHNY, CDR2 SVGAGI (reference sequence). The CDR3 is 15 residues long. CDR3: CASSFTLAAIGELFF. DNA of the CDR3: TGTGCCAGCAGTTTCACACTAGCGGCGATCGGGGAGCTGTTTTTT.

The J gene is TRBJ2-3, the V gene TRBV7-2, with 8 bases aligning to TRBD1. The V gene's germline CDR1 is SGHTA and CDR2 FQGNSA. The V and J ends lost 5 bases and 1 base, in that order; junction bases with no gene match: 8. The length of the CDR3 is 16 residues. CDR3 coding DNA: TGTGCCAGCAGCGGAGGGACAGGCTTTGGCACAGATACGCAGTATTTT. It codes for CASSGGTGFGTDTQYF.

This sequence joins TRBV5-4 and TRBJ2-5; a weak D match, TRBD2 (6 bases). Trimming cost V 3 bases and J 5 bases, with 17 bases left between them. CDR3 length: 15 residues. Germline CDR1 SGHNT, CDR2 YYREEE (reference sequence). In nucleotides, the CDR3 is TGTGCCAGCAGCTCCCCCGGGACTCCACCGGAGACCCAGTACTTC. It is translated as CASSSPGTPPETQYF.